The rows below give T cell receptor beta chains drawn from one sample of a study of CD8 T cells in Susac syndrome. TCRdb re-derived calls from the immunoSEQ multiplex PCR reads in MiXCR, one entry per CDR3 protein. This table holds 150,000 or so distinct CDR3 sequences, 90% to 95% found once. Sequenced material: CD4+ T cells from PBMCs. These receptors originate from a human donor in good health. Each CDR3 is given with its conserved first and last residue. Each record gives: D gene, CDR3 length, V gene, clone size, J gene, CDR3 protein, CDR3 DNA. The D gene is left open where the match is weak. Size values are once, few and many counts, or a class for expanded clones, and some rows have none.

d_gene: NA; len: 13; v_gene: TRBV5-6; abundance: NA; j_gene: TRBJ2-7; CDR3aa: CASSRQASDEQYF; CDR3nt: TGTGCCAGCAGCAGACAGGCCAGTGACGAGCAGTACTTC
d_gene: NA; len: 13; v_gene: TRBV2; abundance: once; j_gene: TRBJ2-5; CDR3aa: CASSGHIQETQYF; CDR3nt: TGTGCCAGCAGCGGACATATCCAAGAGACCCAGTACTTC
d_gene: NA; len: 13; v_gene: TRBV18; abundance: NA; j_gene: TRBJ2-1; CDR3aa: CASSLLLDNEQFF; CDR3nt: TGTGCCAGCTCACTGCTCCTGGACAATGAGCAGTTCTTC
d_gene: NA; len: 13; v_gene: TRBV15; abundance: NA; j_gene: TRBJ2-5; CDR3aa: CATLRGPQETQYF; CDR3nt: TGTGCCACCTTACGGGGCCCCCAAGAGACCCAGTACTTC
d_gene: TRBD1; len: 15; v_gene: TRBV12-3/TRBV12-4; abundance: NA; j_gene: TRBJ2-7; CDR3aa: CASSLLRDSPYEQYF; CDR3nt: TGTGCCAGCAGCCTACTCCGGGACAGCCCCTACGAGCAGTACTTC
d_gene: NA; len: 17; v_gene: TRBV23-1; abundance: NA; j_gene: TRBJ2-1; CDR3aa: CASSQSLIRVPYNEQFF; CDR3nt: TGCGCCAGCAGTCAATCTCTCATCAGGGTCCCCTACAATGAGCAGTTCTTC
d_gene: NA; len: 15; v_gene: TRBV4-2; abundance: NA; j_gene: TRBJ2-3; CDR3aa: CASSQDGGGTDTQYF; CDR3nt: TGTGCCAGCAGCCAAGATGGCGGGGGCACAGATACGCAGTATTTT
d_gene: TRBD2; len: 14; v_gene: TRBV12-3/TRBV12-4; abundance: NA; j_gene: TRBJ2-1; CDR3aa: CASRLTSGVDEQFF; CDR3nt: TGTGCCAGCAGGCTGACTAGCGGGGTCGATGAGCAGTTCTTC
d_gene: NA; len: 15; v_gene: TRBV6-2/TRBV6-3; abundance: NA; j_gene: TRBJ2-5; CDR3aa: CASSRLGDGQETQYF; CDR3nt: TGTGCCAGCAGTCGATTGGGGGACGGCCAAGAGACCCAGTACTTC
d_gene: NA; len: 14; v_gene: TRBV5-6; abundance: NA; j_gene: TRBJ2-1; CDR3aa: CASSKPTGRNEQFF; CDR3nt: TGTGCCAGCAGCAAACCTACAGGGAGGAATGAGCAGTTCTTC
d_gene: NA; len: 13; v_gene: TRBV29-1; abundance: NA; j_gene: TRBJ1-5; CDR3aa: CSVEDAAGGAQHF; CDR3nt: TGCAGCGTCGAAGACGCAGCCGGGGGCGCCCAGCATTTT
d_gene: NA; len: 11; v_gene: TRBV30; abundance: NA; j_gene: TRBJ1-2; CDR3aa: CALDRLLGYTF; CDR3nt: TGTGCGCTCGACAGGTTACTCGGCTACACCTTC
d_gene: NA; len: 14; v_gene: TRBV28; abundance: NA; j_gene: TRBJ2-1; CDR3aa: CASSRGRPYNEQFF; CDR3nt: TGTGCCAGCAGTCGGGGGCGTCCCTACAATGAGCAGTTCTTC
d_gene: NA; len: 12; v_gene: TRBV30; abundance: NA; j_gene: TRBJ2-1; CDR3aa: CAWSDVVGEQFF; CDR3nt: TGTGCCTGGAGTGATGTTGTCGGTGAGCAGTTCTTC
d_gene: NA; len: 13; v_gene: TRBV5-1; abundance: NA; j_gene: TRBJ1-1; CDR3aa: CASSSDGGVEAFF; CDR3nt: TGCGCCAGCAGTTCTGACGGAGGAGTTGAAGCTTTCTTT
d_gene: NA; len: 13; v_gene: TRBV5-4; abundance: NA; j_gene: TRBJ2-1; CDR3aa: CASSPDAGTGGFF; CDR3nt: TGTGCCAGCAGCCCGGACGCCGGGACCGGGGGGTTCTTC
d_gene: NA; len: 16; v_gene: TRBV30; abundance: NA; j_gene: TRBJ1-5; CDR3aa: CAWSVKAAYSNQPQHF; CDR3nt: TGTGCCTGGAGTGTAAAGGCAGCATATAGCAATCAGCCCCAGCATTTT
d_gene: NA; len: 12; v_gene: TRBV29-1; abundance: NA; j_gene: TRBJ1-2; CDR3aa: CSVDPGAYGYTF; CDR3nt: TGCAGCGTTGACCCCGGAGCCTATGGCTACACCTTC
d_gene: NA; len: 15; v_gene: TRBV20-1; abundance: NA; j_gene: TRBJ2-5; CDR3aa: CSARDKRGGEETQYF; CDR3nt: TGCAGTGCTAGAGATAAACGGGGAGGTGAAGAGACCCAGTACTTC
d_gene: TRBD2; len: 15; v_gene: TRBV7-3; abundance: once; j_gene: TRBJ2-3; CDR3aa: CASESKRGLTDTQYF; CDR3nt: TGTGCCAGCGAATCGAAGCGGGGCCTCACAGATACGCAGTATTTT
d_gene: NA; len: 15; v_gene: TRBV9; abundance: NA; j_gene: TRBJ1-1; CDR3aa: CASSVGQGANTEAFF; CDR3nt: TGTGCCAGCAGCGTAGGGCAGGGAGCGAACACTGAAGCTTTCTTT
d_gene: TRBD1; len: 17; v_gene: TRBV5-8; abundance: NA; j_gene: TRBJ1-5; CDR3aa: CASSLVGRDRAAQPQHF; CDR3nt: TGTGCCAGCAGCTTGGTCGGCCGGGACAGGGCGGCTCAGCCCCAGCATTTT
d_gene: NA; len: 16; v_gene: TRBV6-5; abundance: NA; j_gene: TRBJ1-4; CDR3aa: CASSYSGVATNEKLFF; CDR3nt: TGTGCCAGCAGTTACTCCGGGGTTGCAACTAATGAAAAACTGTTTTTT
d_gene: TRBD1; len: 13; v_gene: TRBV4-1; abundance: NA; j_gene: TRBJ2-1; CDR3aa: CASSPQGEGEQFF; CDR3nt: TGCGCCAGCAGTCCACAGGGGGAAGGTGAGCAGTTCTTC
d_gene: TRBD1; len: 14; v_gene: TRBV30; abundance: NA; j_gene: TRBJ2-1; CDR3aa: CAWRGTGEYNEQFF; CDR3nt: TGTGCCTGGAGAGGGACAGGGGAGTACAATGAGCAGTTCTTC
d_gene: NA; len: 15; v_gene: TRBV24-1; abundance: once; j_gene: TRBJ2-5; CDR3aa: CATSDSGTHQETQYF; CDR3nt: TGTGCCACCAGTGATTCCGGGACACACCAAGAGACCCAGTACTTC
d_gene: NA; len: 12; v_gene: TRBV30; abundance: once; j_gene: TRBJ2-5; CDR3aa: CAWRNNQETQYF; CDR3nt: TGTGCCTGGAGGAACAACCAAGAGACCCAGTACTTC
d_gene: TRBD1; len: 17; v_gene: TRBV3-1; abundance: NA; j_gene: TRBJ1-5; CDR3aa: CASSQAGTGGPNQPQHF; CDR3nt: TGTGCCAGCAGCCAGGCCGGGACAGGGGGCCCCAATCAGCCCCAGCATTTT
d_gene: NA; len: 12; v_gene: TRBV29-1; abundance: NA; j_gene: TRBJ1-2; CDR3aa: CSVDLPGYGYTF; CDR3nt: TGCAGCGTTGACTTACCGGGCTATGGCTACACCTTC
d_gene: NA; len: 14; v_gene: TRBV25-1; abundance: NA; j_gene: TRBJ2-1; CDR3aa: CASSEFSLGGAQFF; CDR3nt: TGTGCCAGCAGTGAATTTAGTCTTGGAGGCGCGCAGTTCTTC
d_gene: NA; len: 11; v_gene: TRBV18; abundance: NA; j_gene: TRBJ2-5; CDR3aa: CASSDRETQYF; CDR3nt: TGTGCCAGCTCGGATAGAGAGACCCAGTACTTC
d_gene: TRBD2; len: 12; v_gene: TRBV7-9; abundance: NA; j_gene: TRBJ2-1; CDR3aa: CASSVLAFGQFF; CDR3nt: TGTGCCAGCAGCGTACTAGCGTTCGGGCAGTTCTTC
d_gene: NA; len: 17; v_gene: TRBV14; abundance: NA; j_gene: TRBJ1-4; CDR3aa: CASSQDVSSATNEKLFF; CDR3nt: TGTGCCAGCAGCCAAGATGTCAGTTCCGCAACTAATGAAAAACTGTTTTTT